This T cell receptor beta chain was captured by sequencing in a study of blood T cells in healthy people across ages. Each sample had at least 6.5 million PBMCs isolated. To note about this clonotype: Its specificity is not known.

The CDR3 has 15 residues. Per the germline V gene, CDR1 is SQVTM and CDR2 is ANQGSEA. V shed 2 bases and J shed 1 base, with 13 bases lying between them. Alongside a J-beta primer mix, a sample-barcoded 5' primer served in a second PCR lasting roughly 7 to 11 cycles. TCRdb re-derived calls from the 5' RACE reads in MiXCR, one entry per CDR3 protein. Counted here are about 800,000 distinct CDR3 sequences, more than 20% occurring once; the ten biggest clones make up approximately 4%. Study-level findings and limits: Per million T cells, TCR beta diversity dropped about linearly as age rose.

The same data also went into a second study, on T cells of mothers and their children. Per that paper: At approximately 1.4 ug per 15 ul, all of the extracted RNA went into cDNA synthesis.

The clonotype was recovered from a boy aged 10-17 years in good health. Sequenced sample: blood. The rearrangement uses TRBV29-1 and TRBJ2-3; D not certain. The CDR3 region is CSVEPRQDGTDTQYF. DNA for the CDR3: TGCAGCGTTGAACCCAGGCAAGACGGCACAGATACGCAGTATTTT.